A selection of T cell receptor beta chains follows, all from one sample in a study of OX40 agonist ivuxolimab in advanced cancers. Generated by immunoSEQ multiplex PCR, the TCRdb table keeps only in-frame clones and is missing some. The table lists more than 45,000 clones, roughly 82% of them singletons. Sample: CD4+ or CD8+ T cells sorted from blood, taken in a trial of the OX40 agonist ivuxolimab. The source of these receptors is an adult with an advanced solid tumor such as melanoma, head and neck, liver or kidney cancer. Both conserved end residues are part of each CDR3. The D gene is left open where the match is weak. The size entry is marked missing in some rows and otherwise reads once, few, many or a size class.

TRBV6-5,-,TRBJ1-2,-,TGTGCCAGCAACATCGACAGCGAATATGGCTACACCTTC,CASNIDSEYGYTF
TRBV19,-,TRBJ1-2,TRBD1,TGTGCCAGTAGTCGACAGGGGTCCTATGGCTACACCTTC,CASSRQGSYGYTF
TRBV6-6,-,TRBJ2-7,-,TGTGCCAGCAGTTATCGGGACAAAGCCTACGAGCAGTACTTC,CASSYRDKAYEQYF
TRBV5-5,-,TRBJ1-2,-,TGTGCCAGCAGCCCCGGACAGTCATTTAACTATGGCTACACCTTC,CASSPGQSFNYGYTF
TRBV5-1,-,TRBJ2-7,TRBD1,TGCGCCAGCAGCTTGGCCAGGGTCGGACAGGGAATCCACGAGCAGTACTTC,CASSLARVGQGIHEQYF
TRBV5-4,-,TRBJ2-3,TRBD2,TGTGCCAGCAGCTGGGATGGGACTAGCGGGTTCACAGATACGCAGTATTTT,CASSWDGTSGFTDTQYF
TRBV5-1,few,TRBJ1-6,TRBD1,TGCGCCAGCAGCCCACAGGGGGGCTCACCCCTCCACTTT,CASSPQGGSPLHF
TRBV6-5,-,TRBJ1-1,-,TGTGCCTCCTGGGCGGGGGTGAACACTGAAGCTTTCTTT,CASWAGVNTEAFF
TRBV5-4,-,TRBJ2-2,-,TGTGCCAGCAGCTTCGCCAGGGGATTGACTGGGGAGCTGTTTTTT,CASSFARGLTGELFF
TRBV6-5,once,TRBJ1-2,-,TGTGCCAGCAAGAGCCCCGTGGCAGGGGATGGCTACACCTTC,CASKSPVAGDGYTF
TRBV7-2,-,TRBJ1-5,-,TGTGCCAGCAGCCTCCGAGGGACCGCTCTTAGCAATCAGCCCCAGCATTTT,CASSLRGTALSNQPQHF
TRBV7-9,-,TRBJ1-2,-,TGTGCCAGCAGCCCTCTTCCGGGGCCCTATGGCTACACCTTC,CASSPLPGPYGYTF
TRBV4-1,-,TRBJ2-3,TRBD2,TGCGCCAGCAGCCGCCACACGGGACTAGCGGGGGGAGATACGCAGTATTTT,CASSRHTGLAGGDTQYF
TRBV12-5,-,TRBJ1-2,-,TGTGCTAGTGCCAGGACAGACTATGGCTACACCTTC,CASARTDYGYTF
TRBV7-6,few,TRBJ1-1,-,TGTGCCAGCAGCTTAGAGGGGGGGCGATGGACTGAAGCTTTCTTT,CASSLEGGRWTEAFF
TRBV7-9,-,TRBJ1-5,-,TGTGCCAGCAGCTTACCAGGGGACGGTCAGCCCCAGCATTTT,CASSLPGDGQPQHF
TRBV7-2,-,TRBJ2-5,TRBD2,TGTGCCAGCAGCCCTGGGACTAGCGTTGAGACCCAGTACTTC,CASSPGTSVETQYF
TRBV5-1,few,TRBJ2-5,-,TGCGCCAGCAAAATGGGGTATTCTTCAGGGGAGACCCAGTACTTC,CASKMGYSSGETQYF
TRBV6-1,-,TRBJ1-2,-,TGTGCCAGCAGCCAAGGGACATTCCTCTGGGGCTACACCTTC,CASSQGTFLWGYTF
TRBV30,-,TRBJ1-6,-,TGTGCCTGGAGTAACAGGGCGAGTTCACCCCTCCACTTT,CAWSNRASSPLHF
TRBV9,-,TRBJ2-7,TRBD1,TGTGCCAGCAGCGTAAGGGACAGCGAGTACGAGCAGTACTTC,CASSVRDSEYEQYF
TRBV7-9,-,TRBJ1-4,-,TGTGCCAGCAGTCTCTGGGGTGCTGAAAAACTGTTTTTT,CASSLWGAEKLFF
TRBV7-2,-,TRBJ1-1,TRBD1,TGTGCCAGCAGCTTAGGACAGGGGAGCACTGAAGCTTTCTTT,CASSLGQGSTEAFF
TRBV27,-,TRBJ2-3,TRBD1,TGTGCCAGCAGTCCGGGACAGGGGGCCACAGATACGCAGTATTTT,CASSPGQGATDTQYF
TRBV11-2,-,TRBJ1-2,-,TGTGCCAGCAGCCCTGGGGGAACTAACTATGGCTACACCTTC,CASSPGGTNYGYTF
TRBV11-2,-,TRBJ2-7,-,TGTGCCAGCAGCTTAGTCGCAGTGGGATCCTACGAGCAGTACTTC,CASSLVAVGSYEQYF
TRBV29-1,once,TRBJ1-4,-,TGCAGCGTGAGGCATAGCGCAACTAATGAAAAACTGTTTTTT,CSVRHSATNEKLFF
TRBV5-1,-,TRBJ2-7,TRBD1,TGCGCCAGCAGCTTGGTAGCCGGGACAGGGGGCTCCTACGAGCAGTACTTC,CASSLVAGTGGSYEQYF
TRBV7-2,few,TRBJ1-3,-,TGTGCCAGCAGCCCCCCGAGCTCCTCAGGCACCATATATTTT,CASSPPSSSGTIYF
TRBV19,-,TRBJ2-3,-,TGTGCCAGTAGTATAGATCGCGAATCCTATACGCAGTATTTT,CASSIDRESYTQYF
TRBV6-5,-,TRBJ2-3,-,TGTGCCAGCATACGGGGGACCACTAGCACAGATACGCAGTATTTT,CASIRGTTSTDTQYF
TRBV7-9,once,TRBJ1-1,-,TGTGCCGGGACGGGCAGTCCTGAAGCTTTCTTT,CAGTGSPEAFF
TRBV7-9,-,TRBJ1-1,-,TGTGCCAGCAGCTTATCTCTGGAAGCTTTCTTT,CASSLSLEAFF
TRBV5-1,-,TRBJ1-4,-,TGCGCCAGCAGCTTGGGTCCAACTAATGAAAAACTGTTTTTT,CASSLGPTNEKLFF
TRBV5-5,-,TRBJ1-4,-,TGTGCCAGCAGCTTAGGCTTACAGCCTAATGAAAAACTGTTTTTT,CASSLGLQPNEKLFF
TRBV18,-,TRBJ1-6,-,TGTGCCAGCTCCAGGGGAGACCGAAACGCCCTCCACTTT,CASSRGDRNALHF
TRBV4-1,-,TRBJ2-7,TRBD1,TGCGCCAGCAGCCCTAGACAGGGATCTTACGAGCAGTACTTC,CASSPRQGSYEQYF
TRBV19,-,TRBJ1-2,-,TGTGCCAGTAGTATTGACCACGCGGCTGTTGTCTACACCTTC,CASSIDHAAVVYTF
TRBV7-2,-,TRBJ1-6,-,TGTGCCAGCGCTAGGAGGCAAACCTCCTATAATTCACCCCTCCACTTT,CASARRQTSYNSPLHF
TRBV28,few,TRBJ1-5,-,TGTGCCAGCAGTTCCGACGGATATAGCAATCAGCCCCAGCATTTT,CASSSDGYSNQPQHF
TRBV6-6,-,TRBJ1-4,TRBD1,TGTGCCAGCAGTTGGACAGGGCCTGAAAAACTGTTTTTT,CASSWTGPEKLFF
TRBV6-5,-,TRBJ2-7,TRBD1,TGTGCCAGCACCGAAGGGGACAGGGGGCGGAGGCAGTACTTC,CASTEGDRGRRQYF
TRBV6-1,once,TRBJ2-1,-,TGTGCCAGCAGTGATGAATTGCGGACTGTCTCCTACAATGAGCAGTTCTTC,CASSDELRTVSYNEQFF
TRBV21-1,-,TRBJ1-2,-,TGTGCCAGCAGCAAATCGGGGACAGGGGTTCTAGGGTGCTGCTACACCTTC,CASSKSGTGVLGCCYTF